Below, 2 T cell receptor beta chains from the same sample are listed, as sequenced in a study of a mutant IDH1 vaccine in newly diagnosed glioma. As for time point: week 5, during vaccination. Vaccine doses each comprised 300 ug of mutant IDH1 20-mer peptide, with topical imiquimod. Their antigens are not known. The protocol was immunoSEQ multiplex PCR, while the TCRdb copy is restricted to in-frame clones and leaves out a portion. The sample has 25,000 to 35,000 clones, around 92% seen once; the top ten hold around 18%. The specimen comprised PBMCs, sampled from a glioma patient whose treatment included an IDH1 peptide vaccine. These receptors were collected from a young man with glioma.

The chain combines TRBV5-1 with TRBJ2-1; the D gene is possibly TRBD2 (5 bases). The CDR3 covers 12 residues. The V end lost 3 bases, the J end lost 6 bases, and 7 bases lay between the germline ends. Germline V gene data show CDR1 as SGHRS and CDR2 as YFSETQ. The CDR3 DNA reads TGCGCCAGCAGCTACCTAGCCAATGAGCAGTTCTTC. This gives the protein CASSYLANEQFF.

In DNA form, the CDR3 reads TGCGCCAGCAGAAAGGCACAGGGAGAGCAGCCCCAGCATTTT. Its protein is CASRKAQGEQPQHF. The chain joins TRBV23-1 to TRBJ1-5, with a possible D match to TRBD1 (6 bases). TRBV23-1 is annotated as an ORF whose role is uncertain. CDR3 length equals 14 residues. The V gene lost 6 bases and the J gene lost 7 bases, with 16 bases spanning the gap.